This T cell receptor beta chain was recovered during a study of blood T cell repertoires in COVID-19. TCRdb keeps only in-frame clones here, not all; method: immunoSEQ multiplex PCR. The repertoire holds around 270,000 clones, with around 86% as singletons. The sample comprised peripheral blood. This sequence was found in a woman aged 55-70 years with COVID-19, enrolled during active disease.

For the CDR3, the DNA is TGTGCCAGCAGCCAAGGACTAGCGATTTACACCGGGGAGCTGTTTTTT. Translated, it gives CASSQGLAIYTGELFF. The chain employs TRBV3-1 (or the pseudogene TRBV3-2) and TRBJ2-2, with 8 bases matching TRBD2. The CDR3 is made up of 16 amino acids. Germline V gives CDR1 LGHDT, CDR2 YNNKEL (reference sequence). The J segment lost 3 bases and the V segment lost 1 base, leaving 4 bases of the junction unmatched.